This passage covers 19 T cell receptor beta chains from one sample sequenced in a study of T cells in Graves' hyperthyroidism and ophthalmopathy. The CDR3 regions of TCR beta were amplified from RNA transcripts. Researchers ran a first-round RT-PCR on the TCR CDR3 using the HTBI primer set. TCRdb processed the multiplex PCR reads anew with MiXCR; each CDR3 protein has one entry. The sample has roughly 350,000 distinct CDR3 sequences, approximately 15% seen once. Sequenced material: blood. The source of these receptors is a woman aged 35 to 49 with Graves' ophthalmopathy.

This clonotype was seen at least ten times. This chain connects TRBV6-1 to TRBJ2-7; D is unclear. There are 11 residues in the CDR3. The germline V and J ends were trimmed by 8 bases and 6 bases, with 11 bases remaining between them. Germline V gene data show CDR1 as MNHNS and CDR2 as SASEGT. CDR3 coding DNA: TGTGCCAGCTCCATGGGTGGCGAGCAGTACTTC. It is translated as CASSMGGEQYF.

Many counts were recorded for this clonotype. In nucleotides, the CDR3 is TGCAGCGGAGGTGCGGGGAAGAACACCGGGGAGCTGTTTTTT. As protein: CSGGAGKNTGELFF. The chain has TRBV29-1 and TRBJ2-2, with D maybe TRBD2 (6 bases). From germline, CDR1 is SQVTM and CDR2 ANQGSEA. The CDR3 consists of 14 residues. V was cut by 7 bases and J by 1 base, with 13 bases left in between.

The rearrangement uses TRBV6-9 and TRBJ2-1; TRBD2 matches 9 bases. The CDR3 extends over 17 amino acids. V was clipped by 3 bases and J by 6 bases; unmatched bases: 12. Germline lookup yields CDR1 MNHGY and CDR2 SVAAGI. CDR3 protein: CASSYPVAGASVNEQFF. The CDR3 DNA follows: TGTGCCAGCAGTTACCCCGTAGCGGGAGCGAGTGTCAATGAGCAGTTCTTC.

This clonotype was recorded many times. The chain is built from TRBV10-3 and TRBJ1-4, with 7 nucleotides matching TRBD1. Per the germline V gene, CDR1 is ENHRY and CDR2 is SYGVKD. The CDR3 length is 14 residues. V gave up 11 bases and J gave up 4 bases; unmatched junction bases: 10. The CDR3 is CASGRTGGNEKLFF. CDR3 nucleotides: TGTGCCTCCGGACGGACAGGTGGTAATGAAAAACTGTTTTTT.

This clonotype has only a few counts. The V call is TRBV20-1, the J call TRBJ1-5; no clear D gene. CDR3 length: 15 residues. Trimming cost V 5 bases and J 4 bases, with 18 bases left between them. The V gene's germline CDR1 is DFQATT and CDR2 SNEGSKA (reference sequence). This chain's CDR3 is CSAAVSVGKNQPQHF. In nucleotides, the CDR3 is TGCAGTGCTGCCGTATCTGTGGGCAAGAATCAGCCCCAGCATTTT.

This clonotype was detected only a few times. The chain employs TRBV7-2 and TRBJ2-5; D is uncertain. CDR3 length: 11 amino acids. The V gene lost 5 bases and the J gene lost 7 bases, with 8 bases spanning the gap. The germline CDR1 and CDR2 sequences are SGHTA and FQGNSA. The CDR3 protein is CASSRKGTQYF. The CDR3 DNA is TGTGCCAGCAGCCGAAAGGGGACCCAGTACTTC.

This clonotype was seen many times. The chain links TRBV12-3 or TRBV12-4 to TRBJ2-6; D is undetermined. V gave up 7 bases and J gave up 3 bases, with 7 bases separating them. The CDR3 extends over 13 amino acids. The CDR3 loop reads CASNSGGANVLTF. The DNA for the CDR3 is TGTGCCAGCAACTCTGGTGGGGCCAACGTCCTGACTTTC.

The table lists this clonotype with many counts. The genes are TRBV6-1 and TRBJ2-7; D gene uncertain. Germline-derived CDR1 and CDR2 are MNHNS and SASEGT. With 5 bases removed from V and 4 bases from J, the gap between germline ends came to 15 bases. The CDR3 loop spans 14 amino acids. The CDR3 spells CASSSQRFAYEQYF. CDR3 sequence (DNA): TGTGCCAGCAGTTCTCAGAGGTTCGCTTACGAGCAGTACTTC.

The table lists this clonotype with many counts. The chain is built from TRBV5-1 and TRBJ1-1; D is undetermined. Deletions cut 0 bases from V and 1 base from J, with 7 bases between. The CDR3 consists of 14 residues. Germline CDR1 is SGHRS and CDR2 is YFSETQ. CDR3 sequence: CASSLGVGNTEAFF. CDR3 DNA: TGCGCCAGCAGCTTGGGAGTCGGGAACACTGAAGCTTTCTTT.

A few counts support this clonotype. The rearrangement uses TRBV5-1 and TRBJ1-2; weak D call: TRBD1 (5 bases). CDR1 SGHRS and CDR2 YFSETQ come from the germline V gene. Trimming stripped 4 bases from V and 5 bases from J, with 18 bases between. The CDR3 runs to 15 residues. CDR3 amino acids: CASSAGDGAGYGYTF. CDR3 bases: TGCGCCAGCAGCGCGGGAGACGGGGCCGGGTATGGCTACACCTTC.

This clonotype was picked up many times. V gene TRBV29-1 combines with J gene TRBJ1-2; D ambiguous. Germline CDR1 is SQVTM and CDR2 is ANQGSEA. This CDR3 has 12 residues. The V end was cut by 1 base, the J end by 4 bases, with 7 bases between. The DNA of the CDR3 is TGCAGCGTTGAAGTTAATGCCTATGGCTACACCTTC. Translation: CSVEVNAYGYTF.

This clonotype showed up many times. The J gene is TRBJ1-1, the V gene TRBV30; D unclear. The ends were cut back, 3 bases at V and 8 bases at J, with 16 bases in the middle. The CDR3 runs 13 residues. Germline-derived CDR1 and CDR2 are GTSNPN and SVGIG (reference sequence). The CDR3 spells CAWRQSGVEEAFF. CDR3 DNA sequence: TGTGCCTGGAGGCAGTCGGGCGTTGAGGAAGCTTTCTTT.

This clonotype was seen at least ten times. This chain connects TRBV27 to TRBJ2-3; TRBD1 or TRBD2 may be the D gene (5 bases each). Trimming shortened V by 2 bases and J by 3 bases, and 12 bases separated the two germline ends. The CDR3 has 15 residues. Germline V gene data show CDR1 as MNHEY and CDR2 as SMNVEV (reference sequence). CDR3 sequence: CASSLARGRTDTQYF. The CDR3 DNA is TGTGCCAGCAGTTTAGCGAGGGGCAGGACAGATACGCAGTATTTT.

The chain uses TRBV6-1 and TRBJ1-1; D gene ambiguous. The CDR3 extends over 15 amino acids. The ends were cut back, 5 bases at V and 2 bases at J, with 15 bases in the middle. Germline CDR1 and CDR2: MNHNS and SASEGT. CDR3 DNA: TGTGCCAGCAGTTCCCTTTCACTAGGCAACACTGAAGCTTTCTTT. Protein product: CASSSLSLGNTEAFF.

This clonotype appeared many times. CDR3 sequence: CASRSTGSNTEAFF. Here the CDR3 DNA reads TGTGCCAGCAGGTCTACAGGGTCAAACACTGAAGCTTTCTTT. The rearrangement links TRBV7-8 to TRBJ1-1; a possible D gene is TRBD1 (6 bases). V shed 6 bases and J shed 2 bases, with 13 bases lying between them. The CDR3 covers 14 residues. Germline V lookup: CDR1 SGHVS, CDR2 FQNEAQ.

This clonotype was seen at least ten times. The rearrangement joins TRBV10-3 to TRBJ2-5, with 8 bases identical to TRBD1. After removal of 6 bases from V and 4 bases from J, the junction contained 7 bases not matched to a gene. The germline V gene encodes CDR1 ENHRY and CDR2 SYGVKD. The CDR3 has 14 amino acids. As DNA, the CDR3 is TGTGCCATCAGAAAAGCCGGGACAGGAGAGACCCAGTACTTC. Translating gives CAIRKAGTGETQYF.

This clonotype has more than one count but fewer than ten. A much larger clone differs from this one at a single base, so this may be a read error. The chain recombines TRBV2 with TRBJ2-3; 10 positions match TRBD1. V lost 6 bases to trimming and J lost 2 bases; unmatched junction nucleotides: 2. CDR1 and CDR2 from the germline V gene are SNHLY and FYNNEI. This CDR3 spans 14 amino acids. Written as DNA, the CDR3 is TGTGCCAGCAGGGGGACAGGGGCCACAGATACGCAGTATTTT. Its translation: CASRGTGATDTQYF.

The chain is built from TRBV5-5 and TRBJ1-4; 7 nucleotides align to TRBD1. This CDR3 spans 15 amino acids. Trimming cost V 4 bases and J 4 bases; bases outside gene matches: 7. The germline CDR1 and CDR2 sequences are SGHKS and YYEKEE (reference sequence). CDR3 loop: CASSLTGQINEKLFF. In DNA, the CDR3 is TGTGCCAGCAGCCTGACAGGGCAAATTAATGAAAAACTGTTTTTT.

This clonotype was found many times. CDR3 sequence reads: CASKPGGPQETQYF. As DNA, the CDR3 is TGTGCCAGCAAGCCGGGGGGACCTCAAGAGACCCAGTACTTC. The rearrangement links TRBV2 to TRBJ2-5; 7 nucleotides match TRBD2. The CDR3 runs 14 residues. Looked up from germline, CDR1 is SNHLY and CDR2 is FYNNEI. The trim removed 7 bases at V and 2 bases at J, leaving 7 bases unmatched.